Here is one T cell receptor (beta chain) with its context. Its specific antigen is unknown. Base quality data are lacking; no much larger clone is found one base away. Library creation used the immunoSEQ multiplex PCR assay. Imported from immuneACCESS, the table was reduced by TCRdb to in-frame sequences with V and J called. These copies leave out some clones; in studies compared against another copy, an unresolved V gene accounts for under half, and the cause of the remainder is not known. The sample table shows around 84,000 clones, and 75% to 85% are seen once. Clones ranked in the top ten supply roughly 2% of the sample. These data belong to a study of ipilimumab plus nivolumab after autologous stem cell transplantation (dated by TCRdb to about 2021). As for the study more broadly: The median number of doses that trial patients received was 5 for ipilimumab and about eight for nivolumab. The trial enrolled patients with high-risk diffuse large B cell lymphoma, mature T cell lymphoma, or multiple myeloma undergoing autologous transplant. The intent-to-treat population of the trial was made up of 30 to 35 patients. Primary refractory and relapsed disease were included in the DLBCL cohort, with 18-month progression-free survival of around 86% and 29%, respectively.

CDR1 SGHRS and CDR2 YFSETQ are derived from the germline V gene. Measured from the cysteine to the phenylalanine, the CDR3 is 16 residues long. The only DNA kept is the CDR3, 48 bases in frame from the first base. V trim: 2 bases; J trim: 5 bases; unmatched bases: 10. Results the study describes overall, beyond this receptor: The authors concluded that, as post-transplant consolidation, combined checkpoint inhibition appeared tolerable. According to the authors, a biologic rationale for studying the approach further came from T cell receptor repertoire, regulatory T cell phenotype and gut microbiota profiles.

Ipilimumab was given at 1 mg/kg intravenously on day 1 of selected weeks, and checkpoint therapy started 14 to 28 days after autologous transplant. Patients received nivolumab at 3 mg/kg intravenously on day 1 of weeks 1, 4, 7, 10, and every two weeks through week 26. Combined checkpoint inhibition with ipilimumab and nivolumab as consolidation after autologous stem cell transplantation was tested in a Phase Ib clinical trial. The sequences come from PBMCs, collected in a trial of ipilimumab plus nivolumab as post-transplant consolidation. The source is a male donor with diffuse large B-cell lymphoma. The sequence links TRBV5-1 to TRBJ1-1; the junction holds 9 bases that match TRBD1. The DNA is as follows: TGCGCCAGCAGCTTCCAATCACAGGGGGCAGAAACTGAAGCTTTCTTT. The resulting protein is CASSFQSQGAETEAFF.